This note documents a single T cell receptor beta chain sequence. The antigen is undetermined. The data were obtained in a study of cytomegalovirus exposure and HLA in healthy donors. Study-level information: Caucasian-associated ancestry cluster membership applied to 75% to 85% of nearly 400 genotyped donors. The study's findings and limits: Within an earlier analysis, most TCR beta V segments proved productive either about 90% or about 30% of the time. Reportedly, a later analysis found an Asian-associated ancestry cluster had fewer N-insertions than the roughly 670-donor mean.

Use of 60 Vbeta and 13 Jbeta primers characterized the PCR. Profiling relied on immunoSEQ multiplex PCR, and the TCRdb table lists in-frame clones only, not all of them. The repertoire holds about 150,000 clones, with 82% as singletons. The CDR3 is 12 amino acids. Germline CDR1 and CDR2: MGHDK and SYGVNS. Trimming stripped 4 bases from V and 2 bases from J, with 6 bases between. Sequenced: PBMCs. The chain joins TRBV25-1 to TRBJ2-7; D is unclear. The origin of this receptor is a woman in her forties or fifties in good health and CMV-seropositive. CDR3 DNA sequence: TGTGCCAGCAGTGCTGCTACCTACGAGCAGTACTTC. It yields the protein CASSAATYEQYF.